This T cell receptor (beta chain) was retrieved from a study of blood T cell repertoires in COVID-19. Study summary: Donors in the United States, Italy and Spain gave samples during acute or convalescent COVID-19. From T cells, B-cell-depleted T cells, or PBMCs came the material, which was cDNA or gDNA.

Sequencing was performed with immunoSEQ multiplex PCR; in TCRdb, only in-frame clones are kept and a portion is missing. This sample carries about 190,000 clones, 86% of them seen once, and the ten largest clones take 5.6%. This clone was counted a few times. J lost 5 bases, V lost 4 bases, and 4 bases had no gene match. In germline, CDR1 is SEHNR, CDR2 FQNEAQ (reference sequence). CDR3 length: 14 residues. The chain couples TRBV7-9 to TRBJ2-7; 11 bases are shared with TRBD1. This clonotype was sampled from a middle-aged man with acute COVID-19. The sample consisted of PBMCs or T cells enriched from blood (not recorded which). The CDR3 sequence: CASSYRTGGDEQYF. CDR3 nucleotide sequence: TGTGCCAGCAGCTACCGGACAGGGGGCGACGAGCAGTACTTC.